A single sample gave rise to the 10 T cell receptor beta chains below, sequenced in a study of blood T cells in healthy people across ages. Then a second PCR, running about 6 to 12 cycles, was carried out with a sample-barcoded 5' primer and a J-beta primer mix. Using its own MiXCR run on the 5' RACE reads, TCRdb lists one record per CDR3 protein. Seen here are around 500,000 distinct CDR3 sequences, around half observed once, and the top ten hold 20% to 25%. The sample comprised blood. The receptors were gathered from a man of 80 years or more in good health.

The CDR3 DNA sequence: TGCAGTGCTAAAAGCCCCGGAGATGAGCAGTTCTTC. As protein: CSAKSPGDEQFF. The V and J genes are TRBV20-1 and TRBJ2-1; D gene ambiguous. Trimming took 4 bases from V and 8 from J, leaving 12 bases between them. The CDR3 has 12 amino acids. Germline CDR1 and CDR2: DFQATT and SNEGSKA (reference sequence).

This clonotype was detected only a few times. The rearrangement links TRBV19 to TRBJ2-1; 11 nucleotides align to TRBD2. The CDR3 is 15 residues long. The ends lost 4 bases at V and 3 bases at J; junction bases unmatched: 2. Germline CDR1 and CDR2: LNHDA and SQIVND (reference sequence). The CDR3 DNA reads as TGTGCCAGTAGTAAGACTAGCGGGGACTACAATGAGCAGTTCTTC. This translates into CASSKTSGDYNEQFF. Full variable domain (outside the CDR3, taken from reference TRBV19 and TRBJ2-1): DGGITQSPKYLFRKEGQNVTLSCEQNLNHDAMYWYRQDPGQGLRLIYYSQIVNDFQKGDIAEGYSVSREKKESFPLTVTSAQKNPTAFYLCASSKTSGDYNEQFFGPGTRLTVL.

There are a few counts of this clonotype. The junction departs from the called germline gene at one end, perhaps through a read error. This sequence joins TRBV6-6 and TRBJ2-7; D gene unclear. This CDR3 is 13 amino acids long. Germline CDR1 reads MNHNY; CDR2 reads SVGAGI (reference sequence). The CDR3 protein is CASSDSETYEQYF. CDR3 coding DNA: TGTGCCAGCAGTGACTCGGAGACCTACGAGCAGTACTTC.

V usage is TRBV23-1 and J usage is TRBJ2-1; 7 bases agree with TRBD2. TRBV23-1 is recorded as an ORF, its role being uncertain. V dropped 10 bases and J dropped 8; count of bases not matched to a gene: 5. The CDR3 is 11 residues long. The CDR3 region has the DNA TGCGCCATACGGGGGGTCCATGAGCAGTTCTTC. This gives the protein CAIRGVHEQFF.

With regard to this clonotype: One base away lies a much larger clone, so this may be a sequencing read error. V usage is TRBV6-5 and J usage is TRBJ2-4; possible D gene TRBD2, 7 bases. The CDR3 is 16 amino acids. Germline V gives CDR1 MNHEY, CDR2 SVGAGI. V was clipped by 4 bases and J by 2 bases, with 15 bases between them. CDR3 nucleotide sequence: TGTGCCAGCAGTTTAGGGGGGGGGACTACCAAAAACATTCAGTACTTC. This codes for CASSLGGGTTKNIQYF.

Only a few counts were recorded for this clonotype. The chain carries TRBV3-1 and TRBJ2-7; the D is unclear. Germline V gene lookup returns CDR1 LGHDT and CDR2 YNNKEL (reference sequence). The CDR3 has 14 amino acids. Deletions cut 1 base from V and 4 bases from J, with 11 bases between. CDR3 amino acids: CASSQGLAVYEQYF. The CDR3 DNA reads as TGTGCCAGCAGCCAAGGTTTGGCCGTATACGAGCAGTACTTC.

This clonotype was counted between two and nine times. V gene TRBV27 combines with J gene TRBJ2-7; TRBD1 aligns across 10 bases. Trimming removed 3 bases from V and 5 bases from J; junction bases left unmatched: 10. CDR1 and CDR2 (germline): MNHEY, SMNVEV (reference sequence). The CDR3 length is 16 residues. The CDR3 coding sequence is TGTGCCAGCAGTTTCTTGTCGGGACAGGGGACCCACGAGCAGTACTTC. Protein: CASSFLSGQGTHEQYF.

The chain uses TRBV6-4 and TRBJ2-7; no reliable D call. V was cut by 0 bases and J by 4 bases, with 7 bases left in between. The CDR3 consists of 13 residues. Germline V gene sequence: CDR1 MRHNA, CDR2 SNTAGT. The CDR3 loop reads CASSDSRKYEQYF. The CDR3 region has the DNA TGTGCCAGCAGTGACTCCCGTAAATACGAGCAGTACTTC.

V and J are TRBV20-1 and TRBJ2-3; possibly TRBD1 or TRBD2 for D (5 bases each). CDR1 and CDR2 from the germline V gene are DFQATT and SNEGSKA (reference sequence). Trimming removed 2 bases from V and 6 bases from J, with 21 bases in between. The CDR3 loop spans 16 amino acids. CDR3 loop: CSARPLGANPRDTQYF. In DNA form, the CDR3 reads TGCAGTGCTAGACCACTAGGGGCCAACCCGAGGGATACGCAGTATTTT.

The V and J genes are TRBV7-2 and TRBJ2-1; 8 nucleotides agree with TRBD2. Germline CDR1 is SGHTA and CDR2 is FQGNSA. V lost 1 base, J lost 6 bases, and 5 bases stayed unmatched. CDR3 length: 15 amino acids. The CDR3 sequence is CASSLVGTRGNEQFF. The CDR3 coding sequence is TGTGCCAGCAGCTTAGTTGGGACTAGGGGCAATGAGCAGTTCTTC.